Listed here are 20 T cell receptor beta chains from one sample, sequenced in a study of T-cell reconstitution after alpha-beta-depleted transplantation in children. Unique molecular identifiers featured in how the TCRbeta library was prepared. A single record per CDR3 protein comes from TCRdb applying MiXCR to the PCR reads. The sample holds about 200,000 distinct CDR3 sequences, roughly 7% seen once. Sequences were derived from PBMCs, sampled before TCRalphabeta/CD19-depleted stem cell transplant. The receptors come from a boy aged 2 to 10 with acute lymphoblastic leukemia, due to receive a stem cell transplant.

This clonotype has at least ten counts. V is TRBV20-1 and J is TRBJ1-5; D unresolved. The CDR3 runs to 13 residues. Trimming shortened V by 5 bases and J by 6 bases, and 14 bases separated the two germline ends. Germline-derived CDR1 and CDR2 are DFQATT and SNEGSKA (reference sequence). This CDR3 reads CSAFPTIGQPQHF. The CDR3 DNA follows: TGCAGTGCTTTCCCGACAATAGGTCAGCCCCAGCATTTT.

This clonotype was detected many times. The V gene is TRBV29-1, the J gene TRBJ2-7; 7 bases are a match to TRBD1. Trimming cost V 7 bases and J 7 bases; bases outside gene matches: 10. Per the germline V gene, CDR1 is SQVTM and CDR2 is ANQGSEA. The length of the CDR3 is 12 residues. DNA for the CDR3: TGCAGCGCCGGACAGGACTTAAGAGAGCAGTACTTC. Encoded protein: CSAGQDLREQYF.

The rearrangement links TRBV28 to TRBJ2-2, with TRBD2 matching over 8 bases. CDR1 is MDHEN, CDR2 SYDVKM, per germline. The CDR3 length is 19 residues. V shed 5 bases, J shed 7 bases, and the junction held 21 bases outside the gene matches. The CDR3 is CASSPLLVAGKGSLGELFF. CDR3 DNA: TGTGCCAGCAGTCCGCTCCTGGTAGCGGGGAAGGGGTCCCTCGGGGAGCTGTTTTTT.

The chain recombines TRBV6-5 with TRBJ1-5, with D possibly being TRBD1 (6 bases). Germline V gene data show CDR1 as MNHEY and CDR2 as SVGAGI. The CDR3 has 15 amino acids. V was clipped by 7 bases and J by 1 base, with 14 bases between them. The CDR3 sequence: CASKLQGNSNQPQHF. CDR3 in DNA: TGTGCCAGCAAGTTGCAGGGGAACAGCAATCAGCCCCAGCATTTT.

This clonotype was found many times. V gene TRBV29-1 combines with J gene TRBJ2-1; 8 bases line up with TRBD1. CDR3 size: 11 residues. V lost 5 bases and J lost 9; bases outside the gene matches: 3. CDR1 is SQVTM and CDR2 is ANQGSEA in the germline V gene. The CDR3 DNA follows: TGCAGCGTTCAGGGGGCAGGTGAGCAGTTCTTC. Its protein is CSVQGAGEQFF.

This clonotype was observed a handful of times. The CDR3 loop reads CASSRLPYEQYF. The CDR3 DNA follows: TGTGCCAGCAGCCGCCTCCCCTACGAGCAGTACTTC. This rearrangement joins TRBV7-8 to TRBJ2-7; D is unclear. Germline CDR1 SGHVS, CDR2 FQNEAQ. With 5 bases removed from V and 2 bases from J, the gap between germline ends came to 7 bases. The CDR3 consists of 12 residues. The full variable domain, with the rest looked up from reference TRBV7-8 and TRBJ2-7, is GAGVSQSPRYKVAKRGQDVALRCDPISGHVSLFWYQQALGQGPEFLTYFQNEAQLDKSGLPSDRFFAERPEGSVSTLKIQRTQQEDSAVYLCASSRLPYEQYFGPGTRLTVT.

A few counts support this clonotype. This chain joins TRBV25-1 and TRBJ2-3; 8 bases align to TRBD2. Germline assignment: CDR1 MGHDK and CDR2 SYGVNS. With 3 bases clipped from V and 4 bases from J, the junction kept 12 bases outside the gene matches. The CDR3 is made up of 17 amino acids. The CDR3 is CASSERSTGGASDTQYF. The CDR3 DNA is TGTGCCAGCAGTGAGCGTTCCACCGGGGGGGCGTCAGATACGCAGTATTTT.

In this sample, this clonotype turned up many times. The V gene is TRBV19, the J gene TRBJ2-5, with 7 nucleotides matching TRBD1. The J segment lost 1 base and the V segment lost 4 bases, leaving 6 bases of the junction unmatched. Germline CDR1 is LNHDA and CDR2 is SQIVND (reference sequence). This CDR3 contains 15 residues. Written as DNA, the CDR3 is TGTGCCAGTAGTACAGGGGGACGGATCCAAGAGACCCAGTACTTC. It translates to CASSTGGRIQETQYF.

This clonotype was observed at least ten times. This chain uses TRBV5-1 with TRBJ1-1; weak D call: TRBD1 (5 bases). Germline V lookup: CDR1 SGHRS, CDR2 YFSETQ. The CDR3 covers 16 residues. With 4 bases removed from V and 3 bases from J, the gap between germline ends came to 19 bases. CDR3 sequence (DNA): TGCGCCAGCAGCGAGGAGGTAGGCTGGGGGGACACTGAAGCTTTCTTT. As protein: CASSEEVGWGDTEAFF.

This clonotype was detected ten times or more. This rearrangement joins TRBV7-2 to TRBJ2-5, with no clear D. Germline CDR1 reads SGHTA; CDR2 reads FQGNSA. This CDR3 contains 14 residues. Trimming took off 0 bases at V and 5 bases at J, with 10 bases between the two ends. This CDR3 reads CASSLAYEEETQYF. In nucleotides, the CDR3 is TGTGCCAGCAGCTTAGCGTATGAGGAGGAGACCCAGTACTTC.

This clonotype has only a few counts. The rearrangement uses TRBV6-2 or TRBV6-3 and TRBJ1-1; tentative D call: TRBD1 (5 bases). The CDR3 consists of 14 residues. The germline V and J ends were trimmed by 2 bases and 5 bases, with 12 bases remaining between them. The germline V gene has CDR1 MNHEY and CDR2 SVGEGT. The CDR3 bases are TGTGCCAGCAGTTACCTTTCTGGGGGAACTGAAGCTTTCTTT. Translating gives CASSYLSGGTEAFF.

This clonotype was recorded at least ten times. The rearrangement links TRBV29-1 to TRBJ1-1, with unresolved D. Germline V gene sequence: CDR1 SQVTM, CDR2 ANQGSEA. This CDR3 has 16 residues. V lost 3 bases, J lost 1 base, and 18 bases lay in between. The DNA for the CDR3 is TGCAGCGTTGATTTGAAAGGCGCCCCCGGGAACACTGAAGCTTTCTTT. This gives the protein CSVDLKGAPGNTEAFF.

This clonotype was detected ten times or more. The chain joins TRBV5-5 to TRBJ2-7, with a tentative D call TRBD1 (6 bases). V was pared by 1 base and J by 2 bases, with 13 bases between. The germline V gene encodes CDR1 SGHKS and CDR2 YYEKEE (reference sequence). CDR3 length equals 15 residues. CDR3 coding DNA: TGTGCCAGCAGCTTGTTTTCGACAGGAACCTACGAGCAGTACTTC. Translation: CASSLFSTGTYEQYF.

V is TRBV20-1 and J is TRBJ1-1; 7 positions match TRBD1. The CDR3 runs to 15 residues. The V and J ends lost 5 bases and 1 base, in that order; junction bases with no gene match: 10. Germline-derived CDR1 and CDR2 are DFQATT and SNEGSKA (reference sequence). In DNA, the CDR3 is TGCAGTGCTGATCAGCTCGGGACAGAGAACACTGAAGCTTTCTTT. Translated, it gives CSADQLGTENTEAFF.

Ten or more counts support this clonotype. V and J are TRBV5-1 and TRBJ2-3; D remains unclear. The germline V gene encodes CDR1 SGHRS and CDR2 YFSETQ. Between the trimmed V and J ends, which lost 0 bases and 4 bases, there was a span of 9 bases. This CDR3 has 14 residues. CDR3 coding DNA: TGCGCCAGCAGCTTGGGATCTTCGTCAGATACGCAGTATTTT. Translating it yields CASSLGSSSDTQYF.

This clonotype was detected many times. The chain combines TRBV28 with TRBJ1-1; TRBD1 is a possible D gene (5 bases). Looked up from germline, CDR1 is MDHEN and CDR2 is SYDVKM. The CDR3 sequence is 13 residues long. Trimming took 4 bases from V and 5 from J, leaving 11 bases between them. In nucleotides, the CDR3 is TGTGCCAGCAGTTCGGGGGTTTGGACTGAAGCTTTCTTT. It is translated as CASSSGVWTEAFF.

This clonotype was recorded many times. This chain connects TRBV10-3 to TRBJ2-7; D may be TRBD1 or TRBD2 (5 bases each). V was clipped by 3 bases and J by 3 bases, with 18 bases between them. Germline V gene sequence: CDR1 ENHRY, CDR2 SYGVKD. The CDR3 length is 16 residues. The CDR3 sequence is CAISDGNVGPIYEQYF. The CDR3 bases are TGTGCCATCAGTGACGGAAATGTGGGACCAATCTACGAGCAGTACTTC.

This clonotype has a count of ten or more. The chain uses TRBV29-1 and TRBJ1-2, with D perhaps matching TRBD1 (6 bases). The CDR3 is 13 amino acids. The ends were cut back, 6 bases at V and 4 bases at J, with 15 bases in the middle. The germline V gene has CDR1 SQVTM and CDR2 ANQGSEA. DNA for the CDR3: TGCAGCGTACCCACGACAGGACCCTATGGCTACACCTTC. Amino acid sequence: CSVPTTGPYGYTF.

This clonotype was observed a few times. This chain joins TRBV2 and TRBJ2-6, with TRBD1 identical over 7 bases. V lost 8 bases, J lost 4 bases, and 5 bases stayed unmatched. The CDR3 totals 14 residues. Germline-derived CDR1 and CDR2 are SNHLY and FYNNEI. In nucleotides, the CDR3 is TGTGCCAGCGAGACAGGGTACGGGGCCAACGTCCTGACTTTC. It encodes CASETGYGANVLTF.

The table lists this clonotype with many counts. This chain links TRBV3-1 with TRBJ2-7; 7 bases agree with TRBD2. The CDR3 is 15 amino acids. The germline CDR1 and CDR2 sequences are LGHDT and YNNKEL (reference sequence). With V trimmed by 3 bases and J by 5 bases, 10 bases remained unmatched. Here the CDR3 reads CASSQVAGTDHEQYF. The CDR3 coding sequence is TGTGCCAGCAGCCAGGTAGCGGGCACGGACCACGAGCAGTACTTC.